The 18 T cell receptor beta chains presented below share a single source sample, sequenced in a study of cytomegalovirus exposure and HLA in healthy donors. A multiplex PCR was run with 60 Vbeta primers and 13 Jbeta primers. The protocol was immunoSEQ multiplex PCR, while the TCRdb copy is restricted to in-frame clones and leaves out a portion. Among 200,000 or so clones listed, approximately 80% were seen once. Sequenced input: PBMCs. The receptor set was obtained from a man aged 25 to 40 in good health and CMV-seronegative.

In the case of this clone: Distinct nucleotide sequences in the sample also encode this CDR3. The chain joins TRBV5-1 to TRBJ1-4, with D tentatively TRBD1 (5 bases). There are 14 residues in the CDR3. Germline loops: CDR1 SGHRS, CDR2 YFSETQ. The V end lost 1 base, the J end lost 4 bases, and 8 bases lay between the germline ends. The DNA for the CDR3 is TGCGCCAGCAGCTTGACAGGTGGTAATGAAAAACTGTTTTTT. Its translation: CASSLTGGNEKLFF. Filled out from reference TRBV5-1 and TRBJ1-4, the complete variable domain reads KAGVTQTPRYLIKTRGQQVTLSCSPISGHRSVSWYQQTPGQGLQFLFEYFSETQRNKGNFPGRFSGRQFSNSRSEMNVSTLELGDSALYLCASSLTGGNEKLFFGSGTQLSVL.

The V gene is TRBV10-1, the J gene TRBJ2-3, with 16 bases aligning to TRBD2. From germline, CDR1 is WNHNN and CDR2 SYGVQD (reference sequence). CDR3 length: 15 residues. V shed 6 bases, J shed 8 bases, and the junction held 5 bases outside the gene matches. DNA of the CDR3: TGCGCCAGCAGGGGGACTAGCGGGGGGGCGAGTACGCAGTATTTT. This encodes CASRGTSGGASTQYF.

CDR3 in DNA: TGTGCCAGCAGCCCCGGACAGAACTCCTACGAGCAGTACTTC. The encoded protein is CASSPGQNSYEQYF. This rearrangement joins TRBV9 to TRBJ2-7; possible D gene TRBD1, 6 bases. Germline V gives CDR1 SGDLS, CDR2 YYNGEE. Trimming cost V 4 bases and J 0 bases, with 11 bases left between them. The CDR3 consists of 14 residues.

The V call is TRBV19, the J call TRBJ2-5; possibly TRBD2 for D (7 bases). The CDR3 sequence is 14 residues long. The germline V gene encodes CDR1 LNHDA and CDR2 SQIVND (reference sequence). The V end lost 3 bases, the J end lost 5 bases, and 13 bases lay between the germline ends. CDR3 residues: CASSIGGLGETQYF. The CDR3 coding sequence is TGTGCCAGTAGTATCGGGGGGCTGGGGGAGACCCAGTACTTC.

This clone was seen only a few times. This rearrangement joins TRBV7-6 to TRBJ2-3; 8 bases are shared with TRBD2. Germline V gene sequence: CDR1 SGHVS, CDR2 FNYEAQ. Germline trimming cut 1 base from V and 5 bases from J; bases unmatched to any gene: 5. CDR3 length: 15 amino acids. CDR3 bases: TGTGCCAGCAGCTTAGGTGCGGGGGGCAGAGATACGCAGTATTTT. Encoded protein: CASSLGAGGRDTQYF.

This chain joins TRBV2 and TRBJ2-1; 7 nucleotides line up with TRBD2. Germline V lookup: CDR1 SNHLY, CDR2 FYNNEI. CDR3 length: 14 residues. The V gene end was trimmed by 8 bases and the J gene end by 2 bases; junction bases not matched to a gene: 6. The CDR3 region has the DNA TGTGCCAGCGAAGAGACTAGCACCTACAATGAGCAGTTCTTC. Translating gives CASEETSTYNEQFF.

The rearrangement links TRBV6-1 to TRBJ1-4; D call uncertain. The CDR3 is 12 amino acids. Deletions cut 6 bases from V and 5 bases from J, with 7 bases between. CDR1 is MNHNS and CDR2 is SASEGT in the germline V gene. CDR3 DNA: TGTGCCAGCAGCAGAGGGAATGAAAAACTGTTTTTT. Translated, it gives CASSRGNEKLFF.

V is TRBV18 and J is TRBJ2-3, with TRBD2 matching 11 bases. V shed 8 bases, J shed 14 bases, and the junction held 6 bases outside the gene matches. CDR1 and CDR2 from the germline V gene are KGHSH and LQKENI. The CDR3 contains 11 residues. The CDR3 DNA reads TGTGCCAGCCTCGGGACTAGCGGCATGTATTTT. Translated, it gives CASLGTSGMYF.

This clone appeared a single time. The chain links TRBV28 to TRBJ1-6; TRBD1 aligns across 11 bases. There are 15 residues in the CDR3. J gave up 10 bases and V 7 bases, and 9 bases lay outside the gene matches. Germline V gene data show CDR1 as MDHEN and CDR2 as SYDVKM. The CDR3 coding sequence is TGTGCCAGCAAATATATGGGACAGGGGGGATCACCCCTCCACTTT. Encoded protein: CASKYMGQGGSPLHF.

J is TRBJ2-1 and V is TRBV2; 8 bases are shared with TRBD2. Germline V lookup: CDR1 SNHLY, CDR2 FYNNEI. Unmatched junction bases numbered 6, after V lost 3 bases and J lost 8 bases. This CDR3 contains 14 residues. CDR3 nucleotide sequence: TGTGCCAGCAGTGACGGGGGGGTTTTGGATGAGCAGTTCTTC. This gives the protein CASSDGGVLDEQFF.

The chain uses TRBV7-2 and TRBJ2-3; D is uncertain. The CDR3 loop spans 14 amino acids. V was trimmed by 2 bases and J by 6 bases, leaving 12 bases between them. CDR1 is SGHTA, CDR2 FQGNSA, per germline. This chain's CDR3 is CASSLLAGSDTQYF. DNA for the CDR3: TGTGCCAGCAGCTTACTCGCAGGATCGGATACGCAGTATTTT. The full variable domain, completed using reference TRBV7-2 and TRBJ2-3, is GAGVSQSPSNKVTEKGKDVELRCDPISGHTALYWYRQSLGQGLEFLIYFQGNSAPDKSGLPSDRFSAERTGGSVSTLTIQRTQQEDSAVYLCASSLLAGSDTQYFGPGTRLTVL.

CDR3 residues: CASSSGDSANYGYTF. CDR3 nucleotide sequence: TGCGCCAGCAGCTCGGGGGACAGCGCTAACTATGGCTACACCTTC. V is TRBV5-1 and J is TRBJ1-2; 7 bases are shared with TRBD1. Trimming cost V 3 bases and J 0 bases; bases outside gene matches: 5. CDR1 and CDR2 from the germline V gene are SGHRS and YFSETQ. This CDR3 is 15 amino acids long.

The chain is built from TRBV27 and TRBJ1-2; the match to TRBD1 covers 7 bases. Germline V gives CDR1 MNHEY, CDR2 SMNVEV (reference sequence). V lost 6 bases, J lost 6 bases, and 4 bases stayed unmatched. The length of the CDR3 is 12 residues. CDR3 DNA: TGTGCCAGCAGCCAGACAGGGCATGGCTACACCTTC. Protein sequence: CASSQTGHGYTF.

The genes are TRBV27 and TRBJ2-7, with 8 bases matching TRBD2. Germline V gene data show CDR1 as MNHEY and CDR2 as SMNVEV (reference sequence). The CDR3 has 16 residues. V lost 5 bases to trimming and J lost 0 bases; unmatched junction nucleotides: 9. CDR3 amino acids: CASSARLAGYSYEQYF. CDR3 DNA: TGTGCCAGCAGTGCCCGATTAGCGGGGTACTCCTACGAGCAGTACTTC.

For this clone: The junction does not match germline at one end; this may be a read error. Written as DNA, the CDR3 is TGTTCCAGCAGCCCTAAAACAGGGAGAAGTGGCTACGAGCAGTACTTC. It encodes CSSSPKTGRSGYEQYF. The chain employs TRBV7-9 and TRBJ2-7; D is possibly TRBD1 (6 bases). The length of the CDR3 is 16 residues. The V gene's germline CDR1 is SEHNR and CDR2 FQNEAQ (reference sequence).

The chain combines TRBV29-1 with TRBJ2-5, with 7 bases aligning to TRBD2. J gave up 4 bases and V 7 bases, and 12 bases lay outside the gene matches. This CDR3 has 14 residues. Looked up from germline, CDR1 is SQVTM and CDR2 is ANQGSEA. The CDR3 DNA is TGCAGCGGGGCCCGGACCGCGGGGGTAGAGACCCAGTACTTC. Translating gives CSGARTAGVETQYF.

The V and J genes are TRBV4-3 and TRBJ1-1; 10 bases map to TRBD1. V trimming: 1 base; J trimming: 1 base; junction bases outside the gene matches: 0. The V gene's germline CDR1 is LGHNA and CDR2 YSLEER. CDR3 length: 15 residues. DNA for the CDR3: TGCGCCAGCAGCCAAGGGACAGGGGGGAACACTGAAGCTTTCTTT. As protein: CASSQGTGGNTEAFF.

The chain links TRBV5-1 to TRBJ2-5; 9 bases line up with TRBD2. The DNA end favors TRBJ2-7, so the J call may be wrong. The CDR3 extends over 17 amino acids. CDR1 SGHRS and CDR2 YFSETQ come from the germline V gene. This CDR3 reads CASSPGTRAGGSYEQYF. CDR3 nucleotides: TGCGCCAGCAGCCCAGGGACTAGAGCGGGGGGTTCCTACGAGCAGTACTTC.